Listed below are T cell receptor beta chains from one sample, sequenced in a study of cytomegalovirus exposure and HLA in healthy donors. Sequenced by immunoSEQ multiplex PCR; TCRdb stores in-frame clones only, minus some. This sample has 160,000 or so clones, with approximately 74% found just once. The sample taken for sequencing was PBMCs. These receptors came from a woman aged 25 to 39 in good health and CMV-seronegative. CDR3s include the opening cysteine and the closing phenylalanine or tryptophan. The order of the fields is clone size, J gene, V gene, D gene, CDR3 protein, CDR3 DNA. The D gene is left open where the match is weak. Size tells how often a clone was seen (once, few, many) or the class of an expanded clone, and some rows leave it out.

clone size: once
J gene: TRBJ2-7
V gene: TRBV5-1
D gene: -
CDR3 protein: CASSPVPGKVYEQYF
CDR3 DNA: TGCGCCAGCAGCCCCGTCCCCGGTAAAGTCTACGAGCAGTACTTC

clone size: once
J gene: TRBJ2-1
V gene: TRBV5-6
D gene: -
CDR3 protein: CASNHWPLVSGFF
CDR3 DNA: TGTGCCAGCAATCATTGGCCCTTGGTTTCGGGGTTCTTC

clone size: -
J gene: TRBJ1-4
V gene: TRBV2
D gene: -
CDR3 protein: CASRPGGLNEKLFF
CDR3 DNA: TGTGCCAGCAGGCCGGGGGGGCTTAATGAAAAACTGTTTTTT

clone size: few
J gene: TRBJ1-2
V gene: TRBV19
D gene: -
CDR3 protein: CASSMRTGGIDGYTF
CDR3 DNA: TGTGCCAGTAGTATGCGTACTGGGGGGATTGATGGCTACACCTTC

clone size: -
J gene: TRBJ2-7
V gene: TRBV20-1
D gene: -
CDR3 protein: CSAPEVRQYF
CDR3 DNA: TGCAGTGCACCCGAGGTCCGGCAGTACTTC

clone size: -
J gene: TRBJ1-2
V gene: TRBV6-6
D gene: -
CDR3 protein: CASSYGQSYGYTF
CDR3 DNA: TGTGCCAGCAGTTACGGGCAAAGCTATGGCTACACCTTC

clone size: -
J gene: TRBJ2-2
V gene: TRBV6-1
D gene: TRBD2
CDR3 protein: CASISGGYTGELFF
CDR3 DNA: TGTGCCAGCATATCGGGGGGTTACACCGGGGAGCTGTTTTTT

clone size: -
J gene: TRBJ2-5
V gene: TRBV2
D gene: -
CDR3 protein: CASSGQTQETQYF
CDR3 DNA: TGTGCCAGCAGTGGACAGACCCAAGAGACCCAGTACTTC

clone size: once
J gene: TRBJ2-7
V gene: TRBV6-4
D gene: -
CDR3 protein: CASPAASVEQYF
CDR3 DNA: TGTGCCAGCCCTGCTGCTAGCGTCGAGCAGTACTTC

clone size: once
J gene: TRBJ2-1
V gene: TRBV29-1
D gene: -
CDR3 protein: CSVPGKGALDISYNEQFF
CDR3 DNA: TGCAGCGTACCTGGGAAAGGGGCGCTCGATATCTCCTACAATGAGCAGTTCTTC

clone size: -
J gene: TRBJ2-3
V gene: TRBV27
D gene: -
CDR3 protein: CASSLQPGGTDTQYF
CDR3 DNA: TGTGCCAGCAGTTTACAGCCGGGGGGCACAGATACGCAGTATTTT

clone size: -
J gene: TRBJ2-5
V gene: TRBV19
D gene: TRBD1
CDR3 protein: CASTPGGFNPETQYF
CDR3 DNA: TGTGCCAGTACCCCAGGGGGCTTTAATCCCGAGACCCAGTACTTC

clone size: -
J gene: TRBJ1-5
V gene: TRBV27
D gene: -
CDR3 protein: CASSLRGFVGQPQHF
CDR3 DNA: TGTGCCAGCAGTTTACGGGGGTTCGTCGGTCAGCCCCAGCATTTT

clone size: -
J gene: TRBJ1-5
V gene: TRBV4-1
D gene: -
CDR3 protein: CASSHILREGGNQPQHF
CDR3 DNA: TGCGCCAGCAGCCATATTCTGAGGGAGGGAGGGAATCAGCCCCAGCATTTT

clone size: -
J gene: TRBJ1-2
V gene: TRBV29-1
D gene: -
CDR3 protein: CSVVHPGGPNYGYTF
CDR3 DNA: TGCAGCGTTGTACACCCGGGAGGACCTAACTATGGCTACACCTTC

clone size: -
J gene: TRBJ2-2
V gene: TRBV18
D gene: TRBD1
CDR3 protein: CASSPYGQGANTGELFF
CDR3 DNA: TGTGCCAGCTCACCATATGGACAGGGGGCGAACACCGGGGAGCTGTTTTTT

clone size: -
J gene: TRBJ2-3
V gene: TRBV4-2
D gene: TRBD1
CDR3 protein: CASSQEGQADTQYF
CDR3 DNA: TGTGCCAGCAGCCAAGAAGGACAGGCTGATACGCAGTATTTT

clone size: -
J gene: TRBJ2-7
V gene: TRBV2
D gene: TRBD2
CDR3 protein: CASAYQVLGSGDSYEQYF
CDR3 DNA: TGTGCCAGCGCGTACCAGGTTTTAGGTAGCGGGGACTCCTACGAGCAGTACTTC

clone size: -
J gene: TRBJ1-1
V gene: TRBV28
D gene: -
CDR3 protein: CASSPARGLSEAFF
CDR3 DNA: TGTGCCAGCAGTCCCGCGAGGGGACTTTCTGAAGCTTTCTTT

clone size: -
J gene: TRBJ1-5
V gene: TRBV19
D gene: -
CDR3 protein: CASSIAGFQPQHF
CDR3 DNA: TGTGCCAGTAGTATCGCAGGATTCCAGCCCCAGCATTTT

clone size: -
J gene: TRBJ2-1
V gene: TRBV7-3
D gene: TRBD2
CDR3 protein: CASSPGGTSGFNEQFF
CDR3 DNA: TGTGCCAGCAGCCCGGGGGGGACTAGCGGGTTTAATGAGCAGTTCTTC

clone size: -
J gene: TRBJ1-2
V gene: TRBV29-1
D gene: -
CDR3 protein: CSVEDRGAAGYTF
CDR3 DNA: TGCAGCGTTGAAGACCGGGGGGCGGCTGGCTACACCTTC

clone size: few
J gene: TRBJ2-1
V gene: TRBV29-1
D gene: TRBD1
CDR3 protein: CSVEPRDRGFNEQFF
CDR3 DNA: TGCAGCGTTGAACCACGGGACAGGGGGTTCAATGAGCAGTTCTTC

clone size: -
J gene: TRBJ2-2
V gene: TRBV15
D gene: TRBD2
CDR3 protein: CATSRGLAGGTGELFF
CDR3 DNA: TGTGCCACCAGCAGAGGGCTAGCGGGGGGGACCGGGGAGCTGTTTTTT

clone size: -
J gene: TRBJ1-1
V gene: TRBV7-8
D gene: -
CDR3 protein: CASSNDRFSNTEAFF
CDR3 DNA: TGTGCCAGCAGCAACGACAGGTTCTCGAACACTGAAGCTTTCTTT

clone size: -
J gene: TRBJ1-1
V gene: TRBV19
D gene: -
CDR3 protein: CASSILTEAFF
CDR3 DNA: TGTGCCAGTAGTATACTCACTGAAGCTTTCTTT

clone size: -
J gene: TRBJ1-1
V gene: TRBV28
D gene: -
CDR3 protein: CASSLWTGNTEAFF
CDR3 DNA: TGTGCCAGCAGTTTATGGACAGGGAACACTGAAGCTTTCTTT

clone size: -
J gene: TRBJ2-3
V gene: TRBV4-3
D gene: TRBD2
CDR3 protein: CASGPGAGGPTDTQYF
CDR3 DNA: TGCGCCAGTGGCCCTGGGGCGGGAGGGCCCACAGATACGCAGTATTTT

clone size: -
J gene: TRBJ2-2
V gene: TRBV2
D gene: -
CDR3 protein: CASTRDTPTGELFF
CDR3 DNA: TGTGCCAGCACCCGAGACACGCCCACCGGGGAGCTGTTTTTT

clone size: -
J gene: TRBJ1-2
V gene: TRBV30
D gene: TRBD1
CDR3 protein: CAWSQGGGYTF
CDR3 DNA: TGTGCCTGGAGTCAGGGGGGCGGCTACACCTTC

clone size: -
J gene: TRBJ2-3
V gene: TRBV7-8
D gene: -
CDR3 protein: CASSLNDVGVTQYF
CDR3 DNA: TGTGCCAGCAGCTTAAATGATGTCGGGGTTACGCAGTATTTT

clone size: -
J gene: TRBJ2-5
V gene: TRBV5-1
D gene: TRBD1
CDR3 protein: CASSSIQGLGETQYF
CDR3 DNA: TGCGCCAGCAGCTCAATACAGGGGCTTGGGGAGACCCAGTACTTC

clone size: -
J gene: TRBJ2-3
V gene: TRBV9
D gene: TRBD2
CDR3 protein: CASSVATSGVGDTQYF
CDR3 DNA: TGTGCCAGCAGCGTAGCCACTAGCGGGGTAGGAGATACGCAGTATTTT

clone size: -
J gene: TRBJ1-2
V gene: TRBV4-1
D gene: TRBD1
CDR3 protein: CASSRQGVFGYTF
CDR3 DNA: TGCGCCAGCAGCCGACAGGGGGTGTTTGGCTACACCTTC

clone size: -
J gene: TRBJ2-7
V gene: TRBV4-2
D gene: -
CDR3 protein: CASSPLGGATYEQYF
CDR3 DNA: TGTGCCAGCAGCCCACTGGGCGGGGCAACCTACGAGCAGTACTTC

clone size: -
J gene: TRBJ2-5
V gene: TRBV29-1
D gene: TRBD2
CDR3 protein: CSVRTSGGETQYF
CDR3 DNA: TGCAGCGTCAGGACTAGCGGGGGGGAGACCCAGTACTTC

clone size: -
J gene: TRBJ1-1
V gene: TRBV10-3
D gene: -
CDR3 protein: CAISGILNTEAFF
CDR3 DNA: TGTGCCATCAGCGGGATTTTGAACACTGAAGCTTTCTTT

clone size: -
J gene: TRBJ1-3
V gene: TRBV5-6
D gene: -
CDR3 protein: CASSLRQAGNTIYF
CDR3 DNA: TGTGCCAGCAGCTTAAGGCAGGCTGGAAACACCATATATTTT

clone size: few
J gene: TRBJ1-2
V gene: TRBV27
D gene: TRBD1
CDR3 protein: CASSSRDRDYYGYTF
CDR3 DNA: TGTGCCAGCAGTTCCAGGGACAGGGATTACTATGGCTACACCTTC

clone size: -
J gene: TRBJ1-6
V gene: TRBV11-1
D gene: TRBD1
CDR3 protein: CASSFRDRGFNSPLHF
CDR3 DNA: TGTGCCAGCAGCTTCCGCGACAGGGGGTTTAATTCACCCCTCCATTTT

clone size: -
J gene: TRBJ1-6
V gene: TRBV28
D gene: -
CDR3 protein: CASSKEINSPLHF
CDR3 DNA: TGTGCCAGCAGTAAGGAGATAAATTCACCCCTCCACTTT

clone size: -
J gene: TRBJ2-7
V gene: TRBV18
D gene: TRBD2
CDR3 protein: CASSGGTSGTYEQYF
CDR3 DNA: TGTGCTAGCTCAGGCGGGACTAGCGGAACCTACGAGCAGTACTTC

clone size: once
J gene: TRBJ1-1
V gene: TRBV28
D gene: -
CDR3 protein: CASRQTGGGTEAFF
CDR3 DNA: TGTGCCAGCAGGCAGACAGGCGGAGGTACTGAAGCTTTCTTT

clone size: -
J gene: TRBJ1-2
V gene: TRBV5-4
D gene: -
CDR3 protein: CASSLNFVGYGYTF
CDR3 DNA: TGTGCCAGCAGCTTGAATTTCGTCGGCTATGGCTACACCTTC

clone size: -
J gene: TRBJ2-1
V gene: TRBV4-2
D gene: -
CDR3 protein: CASSQEFLGSNEQFF
CDR3 DNA: TGTGCCAGCAGCCAAGAGTTTCTCGGGAGTAATGAGCAGTTCTTC

clone size: once
J gene: TRBJ1-1
V gene: TRBV19
D gene: TRBD1
CDR3 protein: CASSSGTGGPNTEAFF
CDR3 DNA: TGTGCCAGTAGTTCCGGGACAGGGGGTCCGAACACTGAAGCTTTCTTT

clone size: -
J gene: TRBJ2-7
V gene: TRBV27
D gene: -
CDR3 protein: CASSPTWGGRGEQYF
CDR3 DNA: TGTGCCAGCAGCCCGACGTGGGGGGGGCGCGGCGAGCAGTACTTC

clone size: -
J gene: TRBJ2-1
V gene: TRBV19
D gene: TRBD1
CDR3 protein: CASSSGQGNNEQFF
CDR3 DNA: TGTGCCAGTAGTTCGGGACAGGGAAACAATGAGCAGTTCTTC

clone size: -
J gene: TRBJ1-1
V gene: TRBV6-6
D gene: -
CDR3 protein: CASTPGRQRYTEAFF
CDR3 DNA: TGTGCCAGCACACCCGGGAGGCAACGTTACACTGAAGCTTTCTTT